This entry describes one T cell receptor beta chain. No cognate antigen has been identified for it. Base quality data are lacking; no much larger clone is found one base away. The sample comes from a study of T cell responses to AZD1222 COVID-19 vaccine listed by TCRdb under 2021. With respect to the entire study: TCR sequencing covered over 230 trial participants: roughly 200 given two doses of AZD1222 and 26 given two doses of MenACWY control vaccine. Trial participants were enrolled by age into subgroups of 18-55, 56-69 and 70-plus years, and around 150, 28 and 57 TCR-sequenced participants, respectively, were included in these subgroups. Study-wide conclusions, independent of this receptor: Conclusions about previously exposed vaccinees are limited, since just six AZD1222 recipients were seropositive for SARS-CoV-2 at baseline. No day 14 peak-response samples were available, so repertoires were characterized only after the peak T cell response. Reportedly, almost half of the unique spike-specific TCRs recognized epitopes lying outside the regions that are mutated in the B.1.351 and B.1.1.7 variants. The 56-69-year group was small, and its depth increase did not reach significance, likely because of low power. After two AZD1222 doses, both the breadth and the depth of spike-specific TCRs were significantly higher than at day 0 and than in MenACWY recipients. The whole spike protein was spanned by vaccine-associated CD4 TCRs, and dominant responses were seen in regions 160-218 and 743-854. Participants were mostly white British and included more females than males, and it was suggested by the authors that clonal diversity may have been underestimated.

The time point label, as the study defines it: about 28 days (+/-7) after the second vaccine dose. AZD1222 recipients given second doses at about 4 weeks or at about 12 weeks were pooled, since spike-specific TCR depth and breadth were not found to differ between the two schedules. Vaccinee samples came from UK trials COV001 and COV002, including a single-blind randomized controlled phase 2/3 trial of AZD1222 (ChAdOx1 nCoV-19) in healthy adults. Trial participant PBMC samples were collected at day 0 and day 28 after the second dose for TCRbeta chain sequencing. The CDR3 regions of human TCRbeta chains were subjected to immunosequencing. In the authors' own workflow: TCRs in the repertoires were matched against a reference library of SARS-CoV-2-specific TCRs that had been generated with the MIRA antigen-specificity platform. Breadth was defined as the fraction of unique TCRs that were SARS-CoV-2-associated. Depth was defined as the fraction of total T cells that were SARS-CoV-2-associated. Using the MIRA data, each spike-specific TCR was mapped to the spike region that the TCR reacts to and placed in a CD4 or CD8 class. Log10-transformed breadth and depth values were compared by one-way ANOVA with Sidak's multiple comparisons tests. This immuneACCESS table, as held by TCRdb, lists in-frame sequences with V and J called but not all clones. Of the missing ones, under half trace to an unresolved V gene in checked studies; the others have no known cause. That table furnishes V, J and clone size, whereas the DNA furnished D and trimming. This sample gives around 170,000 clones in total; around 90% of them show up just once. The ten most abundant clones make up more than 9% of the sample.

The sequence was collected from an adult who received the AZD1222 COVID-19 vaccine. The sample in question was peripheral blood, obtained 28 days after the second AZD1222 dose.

In nucleotides, the sequence is TGTGCCAGCAGCGATACAGGGGTTGGATTGACTAATGAAAAACTGTTTTTT. Protein translation: CASSDTGVGLTNEKLFF. The sequence links TRBV5-5 to TRBJ1-4, and 7 junctional nucleotides match TRBD1. The CDR3 starts with the cysteine, ends with the phenylalanine, and has 17 residues. CDR3 DNA only is kept here, 51 bases in frame from base 1. CDR1 and CDR2 are read off the germline V gene (reference sequence) as SGHKS and YYEKEE. V is pruned by 4 bases and J by 2 bases, leaving 11 bases of the junction without a gene match. The full variable domain, with segments outside the CDR3 supplied by the reference TRBV5-5 and TRBJ1-4 proteins, appears as DAGVTQSPTHLIKTRGQQVTLRCSPISGHKSVSWYQQVLGQGPQFIFQYYEKEERGRGNFPDRFSARQFPNYSSELNVNALLLGDSALYLCASSDTGVGLTNEKLFFGSGTQLSVL.